This T cell receptor (beta chain) was recovered during a study of T cell responses to AZD1222 COVID-19 vaccine. Background on the study: Doses given second, at about 4 or about 12 weeks, were pooled. Whole-study results and caveats: The number of AZD1222 recipients seropositive at baseline was only six. Spike as a whole was targeted by vaccine-associated CD4 TCRs, dominant at 160-218 and 743-854. Spike-specific TCR breadth and depth grew following two AZD1222 doses.

V lost 3 bases to trimming and J lost 6 bases; unmatched junction nucleotides: 7. This CDR3 spans 16 amino acids. CDR1 MNHGY and CDR2 SAAAGT come from the germline V gene. A remark on this clone: Its antigen is undetermined.

Produced via immunoSEQ multiplex PCR; TCRdb's table is partial and in-frame only. The sample has more than 100,000 clones; roughly 92% are singletons. The receptor comes from an adult in good health. V and J are TRBV6-8 and TRBJ2-1; 11 positions match TRBD2. Sequencing was performed on peripheral blood, taken on day 0 of AZD1222 vaccination. The CDR3 coding sequence is TGTGCCAGCAGTTATATTAGCGGGAGGGGACCCAATGAGCAGTTCTTC. The encoded protein is CASSYISGRGPNEQFF.